This is a list of T cell receptor beta chains from one sample in a study of cytomegalovirus exposure and HLA in healthy donors. Measured with immunoSEQ multiplex PCR; TCRdb has only the in-frame clones, and not every one. This sample yields 160,000 or so clones, of which around 77% are seen a single time; around 1.4% belongs to the top ten. The specimen sequenced was PBMCs. Receptors were obtained from a man between 60 and 70 years old in good health and CMV-seronegative. Both conserved end residues are part of each CDR3. A D gene is named only where the DNA matches it firmly. Clone sizes are given selectively: once, few, many, or a class where the clone is expanded.

>TRBD2|TRBV7-2|TRBJ2-2|once
CASSPGLAGTNTGELFF
TGTGCCAGCAGCCCGGGACTAGCGGGCACTAACACCGGGGAGCTGTTTTTT
>NA|TRBV9|TRBJ2-3|NA
CASSVAQGNTQYF
TGTGCCAGCAGCGTAGCTCAGGGGAATACGCAGTATTTT
>NA|TRBV9|TRBJ1-2|NA
CASSAAAGRGGYGYTF
TGTGCCAGCAGCGCCGCCGCGGGCAGGGGTGGCTATGGCTACACCTTC
>NA|TRBV9|TRBJ1-1|NA
CASSGGGWIEAFF
TGTGCCAGCAGCGGCGGAGGATGGATTGAAGCTTTCTTT
>TRBD1|TRBV6-1|TRBJ2-4|NA
CASSLTGENIQYF
TGTGCCAGCAGCCTGACAGGGGAAAACATTCAGTACTTC
>TRBD1|TRBV11-2|TRBJ1-5|NA
CASSLAGGYSNQPQHF
TGTGCCAGCAGCTTGGCAGGGGGATATAGCAATCAGCCCCAGCATTTT
>TRBD2|TRBV5-1|TRBJ2-5|NA
CASCSDGTTQETQYF
TGCGCCAGCTGCTCGGACGGGACTACCCAAGAGACCCAGTACTTC
>TRBD1|TRBV19|TRBJ2-7|NA
CASSIQTGPYEQYF
TGTGCCAGTAGTATACAGACAGGGCCCTACGAGCAGTACTTC
>TRBD1|TRBV28|TRBJ2-7|NA
CASISGTEQGAYEQYF
TGTGCCAGCATTTCCGGGACAGAGCAGGGGGCTTACGAGCAGTACTTC
>NA|TRBV6-1|TRBJ1-2|NA
CASSFPTENYGYTF
TGTGCCAGCAGTTTCCCGACAGAGAACTATGGCTACACCTTC
>NA|TRBV2|TRBJ1-4|NA
CASSQTQLPNEKLFF
TGTGCCAGCAGTCAAACACAGCTTCCAAATGAAAAACTGTTTTTT
>TRBD2|TRBV7-2|TRBJ2-3|NA
CASSSRTSPPPDTQYF
TGTGCCAGCAGCTCAAGGACTAGCCCCCCCCCAGATACGCAGTATTTT
>NA|TRBV18|TRBJ2-6|NA
CASSPQGRGANVLTF
TGTGCCAGCTCACCTCAGGGTAGGGGGGCCAACGTCCTGACTTTC
>NA|TRBV6-1|TRBJ1-2|NA
CASSERQGSNGYTF
TGTGCCAGCAGTGAGAGGCAGGGGTCGAATGGCTACACCTTC
>NA|TRBV18|TRBJ2-1|NA
CASSPGGSYNEQFF
TGTGCCAGCTCACCCGGCGGCTCCTACAATGAGCAGTTCTTC
>NA|TRBV10-3|TRBJ2-1|NA
CAISGRGPLGNEQFF
TGTGCCATCAGTGGGCGAGGCCCCCTGGGCAATGAGCAGTTCTTC
>NA|TRBV9|TRBJ2-1|NA
CASSVTGYNEQFF
TGTGCCAGCAGCGTAACGGGATATAATGAGCAGTTCTTC
>NA|TRBV4-3|TRBJ1-2|NA
CASSQEFRQTNYGYTF
TGCGCCAGCAGCCAAGAGTTTAGACAGACTAACTATGGCTACACCTTC
>TRBD1|TRBV30|TRBJ1-5|NA
CAWSALTGEDQPQHF
TGTGCCTGGAGTGCCTTGACAGGGGAGGATCAGCCCCAGCATTTT
>NA|TRBV5-1|TRBJ2-7|once
CASSLASAPTYEQYF
TGCGCCAGCAGCTTGGCCAGCGCGCCCACCTACGAGCAGTACTTC
>NA|TRBV10-3|TRBJ2-1|once
CAISEFMGGAPPYNEQFF
TGTGCCATCAGTGAGTTCATGGGGGGGGCGCCCCCCTACAATGAGCAGTTCTTC
>NA|TRBV7-9|TRBJ1-1|NA
CASSPTVNTEAFF
TGTGCCAGCAGCCCTACAGTGAACACTGAAGCTTTCTTT
>TRBD1|TRBV7-2|TRBJ1-2|NA
CASSTRGQMLSLNYGYTF
TGTGCCAGCAGCACTAGGGGACAGATGCTAAGTCTCAACTATGGCTACACCTTC
>NA|TRBV27|TRBJ2-1|NA
CASTYTGGVLYNEQFF
TGTGCCAGCACCTACACAGGGGGGGTCCTATACAATGAGCAGTTCTTC
>TRBD2|TRBV7-7|TRBJ2-7|NA
CASSLSLAGAEQYF
TGTGCCAGCAGCTTGTCACTAGCGGGGGCCGAGCAGTACTTC
>NA|TRBV11-3|TRBJ2-2|NA
CASSLEQGTGELFF
TGTGCCAGCAGCTTAGAACAGGGCACCGGGGAGCTGTTTTTT
>NA|TRBV7-9|TRBJ2-7|once
CSSSLSSARGLYEQYF
TGTTCCAGCAGCTTATCCTCAGCGAGAGGGCTCTACGAGCAGTACTTC
>NA|TRBV4-1|TRBJ1-2|once
CASSQGLGAGYTF
TGCGCCAGCAGCCAAGGGTTAGGGGCCGGCTACACCTTC
>NA|TRBV28|TRBJ2-7|NA
CASSFRQGGYEQYF
TGTGCCAGCAGTTTTCGGCAGGGAGGCTACGAGCAGTACTTC
>TRBD2|TRBV4-2|TRBJ2-1|NA
CASSPLSSGGVNEQFF
TGTGCCAGCAGCCCCCTTTCTAGCGGGGGGGTTAATGAGCAGTTCTTC
>TRBD2|TRBV28|TRBJ2-1|NA
CASSFRSGGGWNEQFF
TGTGCCAGCAGTTTTAGATCCGGGGGGGGATGGAATGAGCAGTTCTTC
>TRBD2|TRBV5-1|TRBJ2-7|NA
CASSFDSGTSGSYEQYF
TGCGCCAGCAGCTTTGACAGTGGGACTAGCGGCTCCTACGAGCAGTACTTC
>NA|TRBV30|TRBJ1-4|NA
CAWSVSPPAAGLFF
TGTGCCTGGAGTGTATCCCCGCCCGCTGCGGGACTGTTTTTT
>TRBD2|TRBV5-1|TRBJ2-3|NA
CASSLEVTSGRTQYF
TGCGCCAGCAGCTTGGAAGTGACTAGCGGGAGGACGCAGTATTTT
>TRBD1|TRBV9|TRBJ2-7|NA
CASSLSTGGYEQYF
TGTGCCAGCAGCTTATCGACAGGGGGCTACGAGCAGTACTTC
>TRBD2|TRBV10-2|TRBJ2-7|few
CASRLAGAIEQYF
TGCGCCAGCAGGTTAGCGGGAGCGATAGAGCAGTACTTC
>NA|TRBV10-3|TRBJ2-7|NA
CAISDRGQNTYEQYF
TGTGCCATCAGTGATCGAGGTCAAAATACCTACGAGCAGTACTTC
>NA|TRBV5-1|TRBJ1-2|once
CASSLRLGQGYGYTF
TGCGCCAGCAGCTTAAGGTTGGGTCAGGGCTATGGCTACACCTTC
>NA|TRBV5-8|TRBJ2-1|NA
CASSHYQAPLYNEQFF
TGTGCCAGCAGCCATTACCAGGCACCCTTATACAATGAGCAGTTCTTC
>TRBD1|TRBV7-9|TRBJ2-2|NA
CSSSLAGTANTGELFF
TGTTCCAGCAGCTTAGCAGGGACAGCCAACACCGGGGAGCTGTTTTTT
>TRBD2|TRBV9|TRBJ2-5|NA
CASSATGTSGAQETQYF
TGTGCCAGCAGCGCGACCGGGACTAGCGGGGCACAAGAGACCCAGTACTTC
>TRBD2|TRBV7-3|TRBJ2-1|NA
CASSLTSGGARGSYNEQFF
TGTGCCAGCAGCCTGACTAGCGGGGGGGCAAGGGGGTCCTACAATGAGCAGTTCTTC
>NA|TRBV2|TRBJ2-7|NA
CASSVLRSSYEQYF
TGTGCCAGCAGTGTCCTAAGGAGCTCCTACGAGCAGTACTTC
>TRBD2|TRBV29-1|TRBJ2-7|once
CSVGPSGSYEQYF
TGCAGCGTTGGACCAAGCGGGAGTTATGAGCAGTACTTC
>TRBD1|TRBV19|TRBJ1-5|few
CASSGTGEGQPQHF
TGTGCCAGTAGCGGGACAGGGGAGGGTCAGCCCCAGCATTTT
>NA|TRBV13|TRBJ2-3|NA
CASSLGLNWLGAPSTDTQYF
TGTGCCAGCAGCTTAGGCCTTAACTGGTTGGGGGCGCCGAGCACAGATACGCAGTATTTT
>TRBD2|TRBV29-1|TRBJ2-3|few
CSVELSGRAADTQYF
TGCAGCGTTGAACTCAGCGGGAGGGCTGCAGATACGCAGTATTTT
>NA|TRBV4-1|TRBJ2-1|NA
CASSQARDSTYNEQFF
TGCGCCAGCAGCCAAGCCAGAGACAGTACGTACAATGAGCAGTTCTTC
>TRBD1|TRBV6-5|TRBJ1-4|NA
CASSLDRGQKEKLFF
TGTGCCAGCAGCCTGGACAGGGGGCAAAAGGAAAAACTGTTTTTT
>TRBD1|TRBV27|TRBJ2-7|NA
CASSPGAGGYEQYF
TGTGCCAGCAGTCCTGGGGCAGGGGGCTACGAGCAGTACTTC